This is a list of T cell receptor beta chains from one sample in a study of blood T cells in healthy people across ages. Using its own MiXCR run on the 5' RACE reads, TCRdb lists one record per CDR3 protein. The profile covers hundreds of thousands of distinct CDR3 sequences, with about 30% appearing a single time and around 14% taken by the ten largest. The material sequenced was blood. These receptors were taken from a woman at least 80 years old in good health. The CDR3 runs from the conserved cysteine through the conserved F or W. The order of the fields is D gene, clone size, V gene, J gene, CDR3 protein. A D gene is named only where the DNA matches it firmly. Clone sizes are given selectively: once, few, many, or a class where the clone is expanded.

NA	NA	TRBV3-1	TRBJ2-7	CTSSRSLCEQYF
TRBD1	many	TRBV19	TRBJ2-5	CASSNDRGQETQYF
NA	NA	TRBV27	TRBJ1-1	CASRSLVDGGGNTEAFF
TRBD1	many	TRBV4-3	TRBJ1-2	CASSQGGQALYGYTF
TRBD1	many	TRBV28	TRBJ1-2	CASSILTGGRNGYTF
NA	NA	TRBV20-1	TRBJ2-5	CSARRGLVSNEQYF
TRBD2	NA	TRBV10-3	TRBJ2-7	CAISTPGTSGPEQYF
TRBD1	many	TRBV20-1	TRBJ2-4	CSARGGQGNIQYF
NA	NA	TRBV25-1	NA	CASSALREWPYNEQYF
NA	NA	TRBV6-2/TRBV6-3	TRBJ2-2	CASSRVAERFF
TRBD1	few	TRBV12-3/TRBV12-4	TRBJ2-3	CASSLQGVRTDAQYF
NA	many	TRBV12-3/TRBV12-4	TRBJ2-1	CASRLRQGEAYNEQFF
NA	many	TRBV3-1	TRBJ1-2	CASSQRTDYGYTF
NA	NA	TRBV20-1	TRBJ2-3	CSAPMIGYTQYF
NA	NA	TRBV2	TRBJ2-7	CASSDRDGGSYEQYF
TRBD1	many	TRBV7-3	TRBJ2-1	CASSLTPRGTGKNNEQFF
NA	many	TRBV6-5	TRBJ2-7	CAARDTDSYEQYF
NA	many	TRBV15	TRBJ1-2	CATSEGYYGYTF
NA	NA	TRBV20-1	TRBJ1-1	CSAQRARADTEAFF
NA	NA	TRBV7-2	TRBJ1-5	CASGQLSQPQHF
TRBD1	many	TRBV5-1	TRBJ1-1	CASSPRQGPNTEAFF
NA	few	TRBV5-1	TRBJ1-1	CASSPTGTRGAEAFF
NA	many	TRBV20-1	TRBJ1-1	CSARDRRALEAFF
NA	many	TRBV27	TRBJ2-5	CASSHGGVLGQETQYF
TRBD1	NA	TRBV7-8	TRBJ1-2	CASSPRPPGQGSNYGYTF
TRBD2	NA	TRBV20-1	TRBJ2-5	CSALGLAGGQETQYF
NA	many	TRBV29-1	TRBJ2-3	CSVELAIPTDTQYF
TRBD2	many	TRBV4-2	TRBJ2-5	CASSPTSGGAQETQYF
NA	many	TRBV11-2	TRBJ1-1	CASSLSGGTEAFF
NA	NA	TRBV12-3/TRBV12-4	TRBJ2-5	CASSSGAGRYNEQYF
NA	NA	TRBV18	TRBJ2-7	CASSPGSFNEQYF
NA	NA	TRBV12-3/TRBV12-4	TRBJ2-1	CASSPQMSEQFF
NA	NA	TRBV7-9	TRBJ1-1	CASSLIGLSPMNTEAFF